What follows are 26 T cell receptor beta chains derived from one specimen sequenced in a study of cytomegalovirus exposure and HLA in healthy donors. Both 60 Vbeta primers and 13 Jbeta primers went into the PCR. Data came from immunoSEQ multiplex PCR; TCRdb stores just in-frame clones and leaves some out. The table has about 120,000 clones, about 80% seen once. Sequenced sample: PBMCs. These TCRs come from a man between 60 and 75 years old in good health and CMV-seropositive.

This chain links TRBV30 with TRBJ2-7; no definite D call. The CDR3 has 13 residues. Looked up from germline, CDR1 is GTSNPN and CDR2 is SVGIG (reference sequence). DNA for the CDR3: TGTTTTTTCAAGGAGAAGCCGGCATACGAGCAGTACTTC. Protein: CFFKEKPAYEQYF.

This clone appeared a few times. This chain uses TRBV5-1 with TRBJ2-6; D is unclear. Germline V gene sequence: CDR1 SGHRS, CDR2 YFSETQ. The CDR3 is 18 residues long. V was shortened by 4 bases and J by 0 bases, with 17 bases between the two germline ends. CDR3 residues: CASSLSPQAFSGANVLTF. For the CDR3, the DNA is TGCGCCAGCAGCCTTTCTCCTCAGGCGTTCTCTGGGGCCAACGTCCTGACTTTC.

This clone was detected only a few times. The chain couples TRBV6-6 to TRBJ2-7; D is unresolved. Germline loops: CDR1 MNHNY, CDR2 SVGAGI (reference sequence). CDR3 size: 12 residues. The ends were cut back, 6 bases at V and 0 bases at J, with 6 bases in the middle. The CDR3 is CASSTASYEQYF. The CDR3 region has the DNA TGTGCCAGCAGCACAGCCTCCTACGAGCAGTACTTC.

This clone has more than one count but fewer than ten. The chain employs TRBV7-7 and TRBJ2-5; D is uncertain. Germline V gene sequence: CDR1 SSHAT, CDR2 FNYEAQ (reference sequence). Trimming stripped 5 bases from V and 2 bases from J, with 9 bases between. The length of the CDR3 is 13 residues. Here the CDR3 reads CASSRRLQETQYF. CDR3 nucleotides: TGTGCCAGCAGCCGGCGGCTACAAGAGACCCAGTACTTC.

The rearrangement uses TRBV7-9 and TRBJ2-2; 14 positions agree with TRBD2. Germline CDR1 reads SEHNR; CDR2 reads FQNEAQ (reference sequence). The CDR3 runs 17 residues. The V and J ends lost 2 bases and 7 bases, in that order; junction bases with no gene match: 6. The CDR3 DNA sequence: TGTGCCAGCAGCTTACCGGGACTAGCGGGAGCGTTCGGGGAGCTGTTTTTT. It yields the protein CASSLPGLAGAFGELFF.

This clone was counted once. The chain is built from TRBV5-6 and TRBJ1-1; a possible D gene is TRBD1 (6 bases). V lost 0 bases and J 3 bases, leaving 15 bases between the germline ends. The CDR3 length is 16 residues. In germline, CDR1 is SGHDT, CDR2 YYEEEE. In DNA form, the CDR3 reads TGTGCCAGCAGCTTGGGCGTCGCGGGGGCCGACACTGAAGCTTTCTTT. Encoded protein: CASSLGVAGADTEAFF.

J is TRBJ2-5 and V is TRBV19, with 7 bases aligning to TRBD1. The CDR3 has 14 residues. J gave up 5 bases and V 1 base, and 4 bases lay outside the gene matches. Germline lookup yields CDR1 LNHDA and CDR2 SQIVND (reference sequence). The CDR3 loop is CASSIGGGAETQYF. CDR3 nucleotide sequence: TGTGCCAGTAGTATAGGAGGGGGCGCGGAGACCCAGTACTTC.

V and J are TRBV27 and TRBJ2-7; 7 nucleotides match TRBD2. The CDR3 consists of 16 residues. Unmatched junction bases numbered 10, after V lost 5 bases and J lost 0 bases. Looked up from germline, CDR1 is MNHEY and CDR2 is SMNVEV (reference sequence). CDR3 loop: CASSPSRGVVSYEQYF. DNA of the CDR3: TGTGCCAGCAGTCCCAGCCGGGGGGTAGTCTCCTACGAGCAGTACTTC.

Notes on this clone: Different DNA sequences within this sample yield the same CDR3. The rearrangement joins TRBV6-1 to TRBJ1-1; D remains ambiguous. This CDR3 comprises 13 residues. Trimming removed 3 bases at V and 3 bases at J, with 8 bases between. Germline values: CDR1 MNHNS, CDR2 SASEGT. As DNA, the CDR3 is TGTGCCAGCAGTGAGAGAGAAGACACTGAAGCTTTCTTT. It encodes CASSEREDTEAFF.

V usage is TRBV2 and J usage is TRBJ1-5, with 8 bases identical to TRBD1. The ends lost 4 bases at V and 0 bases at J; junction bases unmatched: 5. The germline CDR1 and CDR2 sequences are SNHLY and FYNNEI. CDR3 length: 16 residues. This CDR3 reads CASSGQGRNSNQPQHF. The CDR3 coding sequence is TGTGCCAGCAGTGGACAGGGGAGGAATAGCAATCAGCCCCAGCATTTT. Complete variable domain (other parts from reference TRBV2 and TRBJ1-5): EPEVTQTPSHQVTQMGQEVILRCVPISNHLYFYWYRQILGQKVEFLVSFYNNEISEKSEIFDDQFSVERPDGSNFTLKIRSTKLEDSAMYFCASSGQGRNSNQPQHFGDGTRLSIL.

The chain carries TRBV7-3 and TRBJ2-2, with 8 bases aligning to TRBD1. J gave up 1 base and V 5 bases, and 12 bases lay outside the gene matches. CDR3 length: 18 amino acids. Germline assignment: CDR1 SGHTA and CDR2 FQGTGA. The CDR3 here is CASSPSHDRGLNTGELFF. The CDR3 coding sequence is TGTGCCAGCAGCCCCTCCCATGACAGGGGCTTGAACACCGGGGAGCTGTTTTTT.

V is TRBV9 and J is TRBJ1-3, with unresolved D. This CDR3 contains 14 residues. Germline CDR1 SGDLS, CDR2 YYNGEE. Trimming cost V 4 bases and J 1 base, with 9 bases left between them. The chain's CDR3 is CASSSAGSGNTIYF. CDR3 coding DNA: TGTGCCAGCAGCTCGGCGGGTTCTGGAAACACCATATATTTT.

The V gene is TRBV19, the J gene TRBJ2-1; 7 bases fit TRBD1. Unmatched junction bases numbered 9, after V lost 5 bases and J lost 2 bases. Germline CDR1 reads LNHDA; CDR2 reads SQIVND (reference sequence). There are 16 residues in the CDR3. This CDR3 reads CASSPARTGTYNEQFF. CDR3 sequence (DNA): TGTGCCAGTAGTCCAGCCAGGACAGGTACCTACAATGAGCAGTTCTTC.

The CDR3 region has the DNA TGTGCCAGCAGCCAAGTTGCAGTTGCCGAGCAGTACTTC. This codes for CASSQVAVAEQYF. This chain joins TRBV14 and TRBJ2-7, with D hard to call. CDR1 SGHDN and CDR2 FVKESK come from the germline V gene. There are 13 residues in the CDR3. Trimming removed 1 base from V and 6 bases from J, with 10 bases in between.

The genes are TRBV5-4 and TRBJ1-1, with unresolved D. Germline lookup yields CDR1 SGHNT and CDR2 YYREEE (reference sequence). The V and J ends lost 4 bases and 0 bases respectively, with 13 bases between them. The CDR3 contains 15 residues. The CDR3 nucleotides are TGTGCCAGCAGCCGCATCTCAACACTGAACACTGAAGCTTTCTTT. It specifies CASSRISTLNTEAFF.

The CDR3 loop reads CSVGTRINNEQFF. In DNA form, the CDR3 reads TGCAGCGTCGGGACTCGGATTAACAATGAGCAGTTCTTC. The rearrangement joins TRBV29-1 to TRBJ2-1, with D possibly matching TRBD2 (6 bases). This CDR3 has 13 residues. V lost 6 bases, J lost 5 bases, and 14 bases lay in between. Germline assignment: CDR1 SQVTM and CDR2 ANQGSEA.

CDR3 sequence reads: CASSRGGSSGNTIYF. The CDR3 DNA follows: TGTGCCAGCAGTCGCGGGGGCAGCTCTGGAAACACCATATATTTT. This chain uses TRBV27 with TRBJ1-3; the D gene is possibly TRBD1 (6 bases). Per germline, CDR1 MNHEY and CDR2 SMNVEV (reference sequence). V lost 5 bases and J lost 0, with 11 bases in between. The CDR3 runs to 15 residues.

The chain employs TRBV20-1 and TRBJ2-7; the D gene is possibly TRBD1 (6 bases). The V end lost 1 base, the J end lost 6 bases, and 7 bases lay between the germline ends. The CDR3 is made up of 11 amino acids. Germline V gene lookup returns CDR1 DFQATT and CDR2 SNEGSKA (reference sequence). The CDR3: CSARATGEQYF. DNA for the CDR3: TGCAGTGCTAGAGCGACAGGCGAGCAGTACTTC.

This chain's CDR3 is CASSPTPLETQYF. The CDR3 region has the DNA TGCGCCAGCAGCCCTACGCCCCTAGAGACCCAGTACTTC. This chain uses TRBV5-1 with TRBJ2-5; D not certain. There are 13 residues in the CDR3. V was pared by 4 bases and J by 4 bases, with 11 bases between. Germline V gene lookup returns CDR1 SGHRS and CDR2 YFSETQ.

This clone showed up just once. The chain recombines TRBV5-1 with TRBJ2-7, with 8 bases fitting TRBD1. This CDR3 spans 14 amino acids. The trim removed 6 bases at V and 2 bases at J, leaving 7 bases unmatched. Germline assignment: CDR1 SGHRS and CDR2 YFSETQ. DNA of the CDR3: TGCGCCAGCAAAAGAGGGACAGGAGCCTACGAGCAGTACTTC. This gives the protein CASKRGTGAYEQYF. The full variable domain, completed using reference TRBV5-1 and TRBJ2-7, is KAGVTQTPRYLIKTRGQQVTLSCSPISGHRSVSWYQQTPGQGLQFLFEYFSETQRNKGNFPGRFSGRQFSNSRSEMNVSTLELGDSALYLCASKRGTGAYEQYFGPGTRLTVT.

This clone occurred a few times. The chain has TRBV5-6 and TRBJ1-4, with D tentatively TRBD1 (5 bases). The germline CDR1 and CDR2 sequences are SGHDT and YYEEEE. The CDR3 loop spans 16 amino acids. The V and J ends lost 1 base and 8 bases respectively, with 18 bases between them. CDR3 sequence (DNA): TGTGCCAGCAGCTTGAGATCCGGGACTGGAGAGGAAAAACTGTTTTTT. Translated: CASSLRSGTGEEKLFF.

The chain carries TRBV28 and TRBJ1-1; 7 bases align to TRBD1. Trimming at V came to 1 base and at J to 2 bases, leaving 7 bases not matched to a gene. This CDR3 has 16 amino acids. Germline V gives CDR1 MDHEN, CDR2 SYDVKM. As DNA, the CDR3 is TGTGCCAGCAGTTTATCCTGGGGACAGACTAACACTGAAGCTTTCTTT. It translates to CASSLSWGQTNTEAFF.

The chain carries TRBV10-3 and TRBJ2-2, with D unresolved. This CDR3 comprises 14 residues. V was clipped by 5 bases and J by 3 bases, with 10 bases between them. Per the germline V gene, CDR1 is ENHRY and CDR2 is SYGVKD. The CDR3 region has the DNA TGTGCCATCAGTACTACATTGGACACCGGGGAGCTGTTTTTT. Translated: CAISTTLDTGELFF.

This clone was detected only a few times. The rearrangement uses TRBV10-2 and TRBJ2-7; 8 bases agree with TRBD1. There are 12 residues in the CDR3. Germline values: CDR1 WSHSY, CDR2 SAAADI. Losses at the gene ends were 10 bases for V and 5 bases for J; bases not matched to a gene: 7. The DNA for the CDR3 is TGCGCCACTGGGACAGGTCCCAACGAGCAGTACTTC. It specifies CATGTGPNEQYF.

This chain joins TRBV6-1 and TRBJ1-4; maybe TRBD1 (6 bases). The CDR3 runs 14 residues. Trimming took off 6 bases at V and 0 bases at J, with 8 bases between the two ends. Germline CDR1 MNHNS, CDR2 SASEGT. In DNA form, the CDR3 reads TGTGCCAGCAGCGGACAGACAACTAATGAAAAACTGTTTTTT. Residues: CASSGQTTNEKLFF.

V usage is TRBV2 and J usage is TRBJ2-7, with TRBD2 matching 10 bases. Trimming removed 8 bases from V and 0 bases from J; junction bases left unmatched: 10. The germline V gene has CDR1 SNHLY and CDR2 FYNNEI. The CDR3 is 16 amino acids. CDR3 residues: CASGGVAGGFSYEQYF. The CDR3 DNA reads TGTGCCAGCGGGGGGGTAGCGGGGGGCTTCTCCTACGAGCAGTACTTC.